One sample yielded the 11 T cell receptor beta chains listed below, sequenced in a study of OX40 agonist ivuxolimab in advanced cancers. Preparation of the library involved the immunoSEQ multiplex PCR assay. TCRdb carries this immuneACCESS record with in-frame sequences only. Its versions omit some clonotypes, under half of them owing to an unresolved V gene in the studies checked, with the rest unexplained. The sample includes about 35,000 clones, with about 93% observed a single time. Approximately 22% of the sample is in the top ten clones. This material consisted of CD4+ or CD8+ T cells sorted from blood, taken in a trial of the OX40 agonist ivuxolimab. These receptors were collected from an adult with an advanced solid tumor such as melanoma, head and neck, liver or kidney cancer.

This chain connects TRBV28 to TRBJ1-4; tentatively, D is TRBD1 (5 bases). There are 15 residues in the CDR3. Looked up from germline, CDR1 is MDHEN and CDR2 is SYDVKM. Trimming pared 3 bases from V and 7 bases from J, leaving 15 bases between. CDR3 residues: CASSFSDRGGEKLFF. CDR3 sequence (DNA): TGTGCCAGCAGTTTCTCCGATAGGGGTGGTGAAAAACTGTTTTTT.

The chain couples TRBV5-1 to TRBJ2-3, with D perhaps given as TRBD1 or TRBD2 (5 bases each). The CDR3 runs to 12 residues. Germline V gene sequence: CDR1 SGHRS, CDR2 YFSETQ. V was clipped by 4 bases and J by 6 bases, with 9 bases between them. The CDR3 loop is CASSLWGDTQYF. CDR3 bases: TGCGCCAGCAGCCTCTGGGGGGATACGCAGTATTTT.

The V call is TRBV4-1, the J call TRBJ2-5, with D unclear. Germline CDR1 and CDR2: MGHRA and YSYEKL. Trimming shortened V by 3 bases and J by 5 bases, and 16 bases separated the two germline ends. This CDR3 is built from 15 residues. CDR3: CASSHLSSAVETQYF. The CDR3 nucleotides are TGCGCCAGCAGCCACCTTAGCTCGGCGGTTGAGACCCAGTACTTC.

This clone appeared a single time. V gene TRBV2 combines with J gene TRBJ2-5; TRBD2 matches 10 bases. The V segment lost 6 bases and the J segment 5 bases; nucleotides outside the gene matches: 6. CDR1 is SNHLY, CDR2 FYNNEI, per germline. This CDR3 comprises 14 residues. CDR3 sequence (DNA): TGTGCCAGCAGCCCCGGGACTAGCGATGAGACCCAGTACTTC. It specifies CASSPGTSDETQYF. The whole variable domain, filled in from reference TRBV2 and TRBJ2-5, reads EPEVTQTPSHQVTQMGQEVILRCVPISNHLYFYWYRQILGQKVEFLVSFYNNEISEKSEIFDDQFSVERPDGSNFTLKIRSTKLEDSAMYFCASSPGTSDETQYFGPGTRLLVL.

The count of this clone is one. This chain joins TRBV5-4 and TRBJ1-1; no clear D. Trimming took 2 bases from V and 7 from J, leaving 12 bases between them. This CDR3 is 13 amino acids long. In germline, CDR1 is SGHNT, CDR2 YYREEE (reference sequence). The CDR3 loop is CASSFDPWSEAFF. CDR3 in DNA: TGTGCCAGCAGCTTCGACCCCTGGAGTGAAGCTTTCTTT.

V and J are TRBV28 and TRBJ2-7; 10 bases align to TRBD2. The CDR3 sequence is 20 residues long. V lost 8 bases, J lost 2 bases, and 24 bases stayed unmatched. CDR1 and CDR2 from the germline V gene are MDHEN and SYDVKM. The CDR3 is CASGSLQLKREGHQPYEQYF. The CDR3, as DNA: TGTGCCAGCGGAAGTTTGCAGCTAAAGCGGGAGGGCCATCAACCCTACGAGCAGTACTTC.

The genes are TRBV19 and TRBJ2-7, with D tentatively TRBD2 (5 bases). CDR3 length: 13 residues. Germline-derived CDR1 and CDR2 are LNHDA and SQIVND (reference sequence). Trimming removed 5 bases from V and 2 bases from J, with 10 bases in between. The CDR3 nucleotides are TGTGCCAGTAGTCATAGCGCCGCCTACGAGCAGTACTTC. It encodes CASSHSAAYEQYF. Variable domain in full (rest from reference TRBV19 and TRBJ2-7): DGGITQSPKYLFRKEGQNVTLSCEQNLNHDAMYWYRQDPGQGLRLIYYSQIVNDFQKGDIAEGYSVSREKKESFPLTVTSAQKNPTAFYLCASSHSAAYEQYFGPGTRLTVT.

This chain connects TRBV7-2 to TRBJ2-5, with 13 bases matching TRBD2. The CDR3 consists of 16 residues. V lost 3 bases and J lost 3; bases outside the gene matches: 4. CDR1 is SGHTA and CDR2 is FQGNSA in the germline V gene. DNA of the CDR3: TGTGCCAGCAGCTTGGGGACTAGCGGGATAAAAGAGACCCAGTACTTC. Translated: CASSLGTSGIKETQYF.

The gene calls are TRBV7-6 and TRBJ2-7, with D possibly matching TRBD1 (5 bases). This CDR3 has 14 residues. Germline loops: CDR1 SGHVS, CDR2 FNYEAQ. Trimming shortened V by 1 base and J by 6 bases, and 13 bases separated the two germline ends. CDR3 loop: CASSLGAGFPEQYF. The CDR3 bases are TGTGCCAGCAGCTTAGGTGCAGGGTTCCCCGAGCAGTACTTC.

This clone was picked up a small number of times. CDR3 sequence: CASSPNGNQPQHF. In nucleotides, the CDR3 is TGCGCCAGCAGTCCCAATGGCAATCAGCCCCAGCATTTT. The chain is built from TRBV10-1 and TRBJ1-5; no definite D call. Between the trimmed V and J ends, which lost 5 bases and 2 bases, there was a span of 7 bases. The CDR3 runs to 13 residues. Germline CDR1 WNHNN, CDR2 SYGVQD (reference sequence).

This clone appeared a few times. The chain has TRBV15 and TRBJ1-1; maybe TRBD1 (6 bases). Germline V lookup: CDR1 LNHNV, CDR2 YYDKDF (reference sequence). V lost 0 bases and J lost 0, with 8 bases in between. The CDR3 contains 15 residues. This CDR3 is CATSRDGQMNTEAFF. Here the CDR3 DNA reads TGTGCCACCAGCAGAGACGGACAGATGAACACTGAAGCTTTCTTT.